The 11 T cell receptor beta chains listed next were all sequenced from one sample in a study of CD8+ T cells in alopecia areata. RNA was isolated and reverse transcribed to cDNA, the sequencing template. Clones were sequenced by immunoSEQ multiplex PCR, and TCRdb holds only the in-frame ones, with some missing. The table has about 180,000 clones, around 63% seen once; the top ten hold 1.5% to 2%. Sequencing was performed on CD4+ T cells sorted from blood, taken at week 0. These receptors were taken from a human donor with alopecia areata.

The chain uses TRBV2 and TRBJ1-4; unclear D gene. V dropped 5 bases and J dropped 7 bases, with 14 bases sitting between them. The CDR3 is 14 residues long. The germline gives CDR1 SNHLY, CDR2 FYNNEI. The CDR3 DNA sequence: TGTGCCAGCAGTCCAAACCTCGTCGGTGAAAAACTGTTTTTT. Protein: CASSPNLVGEKLFF.

This chain links TRBV30 with TRBJ1-6; 8 bases align to TRBD1. From germline, CDR1 is GTSNPN and CDR2 SVGIG (reference sequence). This CDR3 is built from 13 residues. Trimming cost V 3 bases and J 8 bases; bases outside gene matches: 3. The CDR3: CAWRSDRDSPLHF. The CDR3 region has the DNA TGTGCCTGGAGGTCGGACAGGGATTCACCCCTCCACTTT. Variable domain in full (rest from reference TRBV30 and TRBJ1-6): SQTIHQWPATLVQPVGSPLSLECTVEGTSNPNLYWYRQAAGRGLQLLFYSVGIGQISSEVPQNLSASRPQDRQFILSSKKLLLSDSGFYLCAWRSDRDSPLHFGNGTRLTVT.

This chain uses TRBV7-6 with TRBJ2-3; D unresolved. Trimming removed 3 bases at V and 5 bases at J, with 9 bases between. Germline V lookup: CDR1 SGHVS, CDR2 FNYEAQ. The CDR3 is 13 residues long. Here the CDR3 DNA reads TGTGCCAGCAGCTTCCCACGGCAAGATACGCAGTATTTT. Residues: CASSFPRQDTQYF.

The genes are TRBV6-6 and TRBJ2-3; D unclear. Germline V lookup: CDR1 MNHNY, CDR2 SVGAGI (reference sequence). The CDR3 contains 11 residues. The V end was cut by 10 bases, the J end by 6 bases, with 11 bases between. The CDR3 sequence is CATKDSDTQYF. CDR3 nucleotide sequence: TGTGCCACCAAAGATTCGGATACGCAGTATTTT.

This clone was detected only a few times. V usage is TRBV9 and J usage is TRBJ2-5; a weak D match, TRBD2 (6 bases). CDR3 length: 14 amino acids. V was cut by 4 bases and J by 4 bases, with 14 bases left in between. From germline, CDR1 is SGDLS and CDR2 YYNGEE. The CDR3 coding sequence is TGTGCCAGCAGCCCCACCCTGGGGGGAGAGACCCAGTACTTC. Amino acid sequence: CASSPTLGGETQYF.

This clone came up a few times. This chain links TRBV4-3 with TRBJ2-2; D perhaps matches TRBD2 (6 bases). CDR1 and CDR2 from the germline V gene are LGHNA and YSLEER. Trimming left V 0 bases short and J 3 bases short, with 11 bases between. This CDR3 has 16 residues. The CDR3 DNA reads as TGCGCCAGCAGCCAAGAAGTGGGGGACTACACCGGGGAGCTGTTTTTT. This sequence encodes CASSQEVGDYTGELFF.

The chain is built from TRBV29-1 and TRBJ2-3; 8 bases are a match to TRBD2. This CDR3 has 13 residues. Germline V gene lookup returns CDR1 SQVTM and CDR2 ANQGSEA. Trimming cost V 4 bases and J 6 bases; bases outside gene matches: 6. For the CDR3, the DNA is TGCAGCGTTGTCGCGGGGGGAACGGATACGCAGTATTTT. Translation gives CSVVAGGTDTQYF.

The rearrangement joins TRBV9 to TRBJ1-6, with D possibly TRBD1 on 6 matching bases. V shed 0 bases and J shed 9 bases, with 13 bases lying between them. The CDR3 loop spans 15 amino acids. The germline V gene has CDR1 SGDLS and CDR2 YYNGEE. CDR3 residues: CASSVDGQRGSPLHF. The CDR3, as DNA: TGTGCCAGCAGCGTAGACGGACAGAGGGGTTCACCCCTCCACTTT. The whole variable domain, remainder taken from reference TRBV9 and TRBJ1-6, is DSGVTQTPKHLITATGQRVTLRCSPRSGDLSVYWYQQSLDQGLQFLIQYYNGEERAKGNILERFSAQQFPDLHSELNLSSLELGDSALYFCASSVDGQRGSPLHFGNGTRLTVT.

This clone was observed at least ten times. The gene calls are TRBV7-2 and TRBJ2-7, with 7 positions matching TRBD1. With 5 bases clipped from V and 0 bases from J, the junction kept 4 bases outside the gene matches. This CDR3 comprises 14 residues. CDR1 and CDR2 from the germline V gene are SGHTA and FQGNSA. The CDR3 coding sequence is TGTGCCAGCAGCCGGGACAGCCTCTCCTACGAGCAGTACTTC. Its translation is CASSRDSLSYEQYF.

Notes on this clone: Relative to the germline gene, one junction end is altered; a read error may explain this. V usage is TRBV29-1 and J usage is TRBJ1-2; D is undetermined. The CDR3 sequence is 11 residues long. The germline V gene encodes CDR1 SQVTM and CDR2 ANQGSEA. The CDR3 DNA reads as TGCAGCGTTGAAGATCTGTACAGTCGGAACTTC. It codes for CSVEDLYSRNF. The full variable domain, rest sourced from reference TRBV29-1 and TRBJ1-2, is SAVISQKPSRDICQRGTSLTIQCQVDSQVTMMFWYRQQPGQSLTLIATANQGSEATYESGFVIDKFPISRPNLTFSTLTVSNMSPEDSSIYLCSVEDLYSRNFGSGTRLTVV.

This clone was detected only once. The rearrangement uses TRBV15 and TRBJ2-7, with D possibly being TRBD1 or TRBD2 (6 bases each). V dropped 5 bases and J dropped 3 bases, with 11 bases sitting between them. Germline V gene sequence: CDR1 LNHNV, CDR2 YYDKDF (reference sequence). This CDR3 contains 13 residues. The CDR3 region is CATSGGGSYEQYF. CDR3 nucleotides: TGTGCCACCAGCGGAGGGGGTAGCTACGAGCAGTACTTC.